These 31 T cell receptor beta chains share one sample of origin, sequenced in a study of a mutant IDH1 vaccine in newly diagnosed glioma. Clones were read by immunoSEQ multiplex PCR, and TCRdb kept only the in-frame ones, dropping some. This sample has over 25,000 clones, with 79% found just once. These receptors have no identified antigens. Time point meaning: week 35, safety follow-up. Vaccinated patients received 300 ug of mutant IDH1 20-mer peptide per dose, with topical imiquimod. Sequences were derived from PBMCs, sampled from a glioma patient whose treatment included an IDH1 peptide vaccine. These receptor sequences come from a woman in her twenties or thirties with glioma. Some clones in this sample may be carry-over from other donors' samples.

The chain has TRBV14 and TRBJ2-7; 7 positions agree with TRBD1. The germline gives CDR1 SGHDN, CDR2 FVKESK. The CDR3 is 14 residues long. J gave up 3 bases and V 4 bases, and 6 bases lay outside the gene matches. The CDR3 DNA reads as TGTGCCAGCAGCCCCGGACAGGCCATCTACGAGCAGTACTTC. Residues: CASSPGQAIYEQYF.

The chain carries TRBV5-1 and TRBJ2-5; the D gene is possibly TRBD2 (6 bases). The CDR3 sequence is 15 residues long. V lost 0 bases to trimming and J lost 3 bases, with 12 bases between them. Germline values: CDR1 SGHRS, CDR2 YFSETQ. This CDR3 reads CASSLEPRREETQYF. CDR3 DNA sequence: TGCGCCAGCAGCTTGGAGCCGCGGAGGGAAGAGACCCAGTACTTC.

The chain recombines TRBV5-1 with TRBJ2-7; the D is unclear. Trimming shortened V by 0 bases and J by 2 bases, and 6 bases separated the two germline ends. Looked up from germline, CDR1 is SGHRS and CDR2 is YFSETQ. The CDR3 contains 13 residues. CDR3 bases: TGCGCCAGCAGCTTGGAATTCCCCTACGAGCAGTACTTC. Its protein is CASSLEFPYEQYF.

This rearrangement joins TRBV6-1 to TRBJ1-1; the D is unclear. Trimming pared 2 bases from V and 2 bases from J, leaving 6 bases between. The CDR3 spans 13 residues. The germline V gene encodes CDR1 MNHNS and CDR2 SASEGT. CDR3 sequence reads: CASSEWENTEAFF. The CDR3 DNA sequence: TGTGCCAGCAGTGAATGGGAAAACACTGAAGCTTTCTTT.

This clone was counted a few times. The V and J genes are TRBV15 and TRBJ1-1; the D is unclear. V lost 3 bases, J lost 2 bases, and 4 bases lay in between. Germline-derived CDR1 and CDR2 are LNHNV and YYDKDF (reference sequence). The CDR3 covers 12 residues. The CDR3 here is CATSRGNTEAFF. The CDR3 DNA sequence: TGTGCCACCAGCAGGGGTAACACTGAAGCTTTCTTT.

The V and J genes are TRBV29-1 and TRBJ2-7; D possibly corresponds to TRBD1 (6 bases). The germline CDR1 and CDR2 sequences are SQVTM and ANQGSEA. The length of the CDR3 is 14 residues. Trimming cost V 6 bases and J 5 bases, with 20 bases left between them. In nucleotides, the CDR3 is TGCAGCGTCCCTCGGTATCCACGGACAGACGAGCAGTACTTC. Its protein is CSVPRYPRTDEQYF.

The rearrangement links TRBV5-6 to TRBJ2-1; TRBD2 might be the D (6 bases). The CDR3 length is 15 residues. Trimming left V 1 base short and J 5 bases short, with 13 bases between. CDR1 and CDR2 from the germline V gene are SGHDT and YYEEEE. CDR3 loop: CASSLWSTSNNEQFF. The DNA of the CDR3 is TGTGCCAGCAGCTTGTGGAGTACTAGCAACAATGAGCAGTTCTTC.

The chain carries TRBV5-1 and TRBJ1-1; a weak D match, TRBD1 (5 bases). CDR3 length equals 14 residues. The V gene's germline CDR1 is SGHRS and CDR2 YFSETQ. V was shortened by 4 bases and J by 3 bases, with 13 bases between the two germline ends. The CDR3 loop is CASSPGQGDTEAFF. The CDR3 DNA is TGCGCCAGCAGCCCGGGGCAGGGTGACACTGAAGCTTTCTTT.

V and J are TRBV14 and TRBJ2-5, with unresolved D. Per germline, CDR1 SGHDN and CDR2 FVKESK. This CDR3 is built from 13 residues. V was trimmed by 2 bases and J by 3 bases, leaving 7 bases between them. The CDR3 DNA reads TGTGCCAGCAGCCAATACAGAAAAGAGACCCAGTACTTC. This gives the protein CASSQYRKETQYF.

The chain recombines TRBV11-2 with TRBJ1-1; D is possibly TRBD1 (6 bases). The CDR3 spans 14 residues. Between the trimmed V and J ends, which lost 5 bases and 7 bases, there was a span of 17 bases. Germline CDR1 is SGHAT and CDR2 is FQNNGV. The CDR3: CASSPMRGAGEAFF. DNA for the CDR3: TGTGCCAGCAGCCCAATGCGGGGGGCGGGTGAAGCTTTCTTT.

The V and J genes are TRBV2 and TRBJ1-1, with D possibly TRBD1 on 6 matching bases. Per the germline V gene, CDR1 is SNHLY and CDR2 is FYNNEI. V shed 2 bases and J shed 6 bases, with 19 bases lying between them. The CDR3 is 16 amino acids. The CDR3 region is CASSEQGTGNNPEAFF. The CDR3 DNA reads TGTGCCAGCAGTGAACAGGGAACAGGGAATAATCCTGAAGCTTTCTTT.

The chain links TRBV5-4 to TRBJ2-2, with TRBD2 identical over 11 bases. In germline, CDR1 is SGHNT, CDR2 YYREEE (reference sequence). CDR3 length: 18 residues. J was trimmed by 5 bases and V by 3 bases; bases with no gene match: 12. The CDR3 coding sequence is TGTGCCAGCAGCTCTGGACTAGCGGGCGGTCTTGGGACCGGGGAGCTGTTTTTT. This codes for CASSSGLAGGLGTGELFF.

The chain links TRBV6-6 to TRBJ2-1; TRBD1 might be the D (5 bases). Trimming pared 6 bases from V and 6 bases from J, leaving 18 bases between. The CDR3 covers 15 residues. The germline CDR1 and CDR2 sequences are MNHNY and SVGAGI (reference sequence). This CDR3 reads CASSPGQGWGNEQFF. The CDR3 region has the DNA TGTGCCAGCAGCCCCGGGCAGGGCTGGGGCAATGAGCAGTTCTTC.

This clone was observed a handful of times. V is TRBV29-1 and J is TRBJ1-4; D gene ambiguous. V was cut by 4 bases and J by 0 bases, with 6 bases left in between. Germline CDR1 reads SQVTM; CDR2 reads ANQGSEA. The CDR3 spans 13 residues. CDR3 nucleotides: TGCAGCGTTGGTATTACAACTAATGAAAAACTGTTTTTT. Translated: CSVGITTNEKLFF.

V and J are TRBV30 and TRBJ2-3; possibly TRBD2 for D (6 bases). Germline CDR1 GTSNPN, CDR2 SVGIG (reference sequence). Trimming pared 1 base from V and 4 bases from J, leaving 9 bases between. This CDR3 contains 13 residues. This CDR3 is CAWSGSGPDTQYF. Here the CDR3 DNA reads TGTGCCTGGAGTGGTAGCGGCCCAGATACGCAGTATTTT.

The chain uses TRBV19 and TRBJ1-5; no definite D call. The CDR3 is 16 amino acids. V was pared by 2 bases and J by 4 bases, with 15 bases between. Germline lookup yields CDR1 LNHDA and CDR2 SQIVND (reference sequence). CDR3 nucleotide sequence: TGTGCCAGTAGTATATTCAGGACGGAGGCAAATCAGCCCCAGCATTTT. Translating gives CASSIFRTEANQPQHF.

This clone was seen once. This chain uses TRBV25-1 with TRBJ1-2, with D perhaps TRBD1 (6 bases). CDR3 length: 14 amino acids. Trimming took 4 bases from V and 6 from J, leaving 15 bases between them. Per germline, CDR1 MGHDK and CDR2 SYGVNS. CDR3 loop: CASSGIRTANGYTF. DNA for the CDR3: TGTGCCAGCAGTGGGATTAGGACAGCCAATGGCTACACCTTC.

The gene calls are TRBV27 and TRBJ1-2, with TRBD1 matching 10 bases. CDR3 length: 16 residues. Germline CDR1 MNHEY, CDR2 SMNVEV (reference sequence). V trimming: 5 bases; J trimming: 5 bases; junction bases outside the gene matches: 11. CDR3 nucleotides: TGTGCCAGCAGTCCCCGTCCGGGACAGGGGTTTTATGGCTACACCTTC. As protein: CASSPRPGQGFYGYTF.

This clone was seen only a few times. The gene calls are TRBV7-9 and TRBJ2-1, with 11 bases that match TRBD2. The V segment lost 7 bases and the J segment 4 bases; nucleotides outside the gene matches: 15. CDR3 size: 18 residues. CDR1 SEHNR and CDR2 FQNEAQ come from the germline V gene (reference sequence). The chain's CDR3 is CASTSGQRLAGIYNEQFF. The DNA for the CDR3 is TGTGCCAGCACCTCGGGTCAAAGACTAGCGGGAATTTACAATGAGCAGTTCTTC. Filled out from reference TRBV7-9 and TRBJ2-1, the complete variable domain reads DTGVSQNPRHKITKRGQNVTFRCDPISEHNRLYWYRQTLGQGPEFLTYFQNEAQLEKSRLLSDRFSAERPKGSFSTLEIQRTEQGDSAMYLCASTSGQRLAGIYNEQFFGPGTRLTVL.

The V gene is TRBV5-4, the J gene TRBJ2-3; D remains ambiguous. CDR3 length: 14 residues. CDR1 and CDR2 (germline): SGHNT, YYREEE (reference sequence). The V end was cut by 0 bases, the J end by 6 bases, with 11 bases between. The CDR3 loop is CASSLDRHSDTQYF. The DNA of the CDR3 is TGTGCCAGCAGCTTGGATCGCCATTCGGATACGCAGTATTTT.

The genes are TRBV29-1 and TRBJ2-7; D could derive from TRBD1 or TRBD2 (5 bases each). The germline gives CDR1 SQVTM, CDR2 ANQGSEA. This CDR3 has 15 residues. The germline V and J ends were trimmed by 4 bases and 3 bases, with 19 bases remaining between them. CDR3 DNA: TGCAGCGTTGCCCTCCCGGGACCCCAGCTCTACGAGCAGTACTTC. Its translation: CSVALPGPQLYEQYF.

This chain uses TRBV5-4 with TRBJ2-7, with no clear D. The CDR3 consists of 14 residues. The germline gives CDR1 SGHNT, CDR2 YYREEE (reference sequence). V was cut by 0 bases and J by 1 base, with 8 bases left in between. CDR3 sequence: CASSLDPASYEQYF. The CDR3 nucleotides are TGTGCCAGCAGCTTGGACCCAGCGTCCTACGAGCAGTACTTC.

In its sample, this clone was seen once. The rearrangement uses TRBV5-4 and TRBJ2-7; 9 nucleotides align to TRBD2. This CDR3 is built from 14 residues. V lost 3 bases, J lost 5 bases, and 6 bases stayed unmatched. Germline CDR1 and CDR2: SGHNT and YYREEE (reference sequence). The CDR3 nucleotides read TGTGCCAGCAGCTCAATAGCGGGAGAGGACGAGCAGTACTTC. Translation: CASSSIAGEDEQYF.

The chain links TRBV5-4 to TRBJ2-2; the D gene is possibly TRBD2 (6 bases). V lost 2 bases and J 0 bases, leaving 11 bases between the germline ends. Germline lookup yields CDR1 SGHNT and CDR2 YYREEE (reference sequence). The CDR3 has 16 amino acids. CDR3 in amino acids: CASSLIAGSNTGELFF. CDR3 nucleotide sequence: TGTGCCAGCAGCTTAATCGCGGGATCGAACACCGGGGAGCTGTTTTTT.

The V and J genes are TRBV10-3 and TRBJ2-3; D may match TRBD1 or TRBD2 (5 bases each). The germline V gene has CDR1 ENHRY and CDR2 SYGVKD. Trimming shortened V by 6 bases and J by 1 base, and 11 bases separated the two germline ends. CDR3 length: 14 amino acids. CDR3: CAIRGVAGTDTQYF. For the CDR3, the DNA is TGTGCCATCAGGGGGGTGGCGGGCACAGATACGCAGTATTTT.

This chain joins TRBV28 and TRBJ2-7, with 13 nucleotides matching TRBD2. CDR1 is MDHEN and CDR2 is SYDVKM in the germline V gene. The V gene end was trimmed by 6 bases and the J gene end by 5 bases; junction bases not matched to a gene: 7. The CDR3 runs 15 residues. The CDR3 spells CASSSLLAGGDEQYF. CDR3 DNA: TGTGCCAGCAGCTCGCTACTAGCGGGAGGGGACGAGCAGTACTTC.

This chain joins TRBV11-2 and TRBJ2-1; D uncertain. The V gene's germline CDR1 is SGHAT and CDR2 FQNNGV. Trimming stripped 1 base from V and 8 bases from J, with 6 bases between. The CDR3 totals 12 residues. The CDR3, as DNA: TGTGCCAGCAGCTTAGCCAAATATGAGCAGTTCTTC. Its translation: CASSLAKYEQFF.

The gene calls are TRBV5-1 and TRBJ1-1; D is unclear. V shed 6 bases and J shed 4 bases, with 7 bases lying between them. Looked up from germline, CDR1 is SGHRS and CDR2 is YFSETQ. CDR3 length equals 11 residues. The CDR3 here is CASISSTEAFF. For the CDR3, the DNA is TGCGCCAGCATTTCGTCCACTGAAGCTTTCTTT.

The V call is TRBV18, the J call TRBJ2-7; 13 positions match TRBD2. From germline, CDR1 is KGHSH and CDR2 LQKENI. The CDR3 runs 18 residues. V lost 5 bases to trimming and J lost 1 base; unmatched junction nucleotides: 11. The CDR3 DNA reads as TGTGCCAGCTCATCCTTCGGACTAGCGGGAGAGACTTCCTACGAGCAGTACTTC. It is translated as CASSSFGLAGETSYEQYF.

The V and J genes are TRBV6-5 and TRBJ1-5; D uncertain. Trimming took off 0 bases at V and 10 bases at J, with 10 bases between the two ends. There are 13 residues in the CDR3. Per germline, CDR1 MNHEY and CDR2 SVGAGI. CDR3: CASSYSFSHPQHF. For the CDR3, the DNA is TGTGCCAGCAGTTACTCCTTCTCGCATCCCCAGCATTTT.

This chain links TRBV6-1 with TRBJ2-6; 7 positions agree with TRBD2. J gave up 1 base and V 4 bases, and 13 bases lay outside the gene matches. Looked up from germline, CDR1 is MNHNS and CDR2 is SASEGT. There are 19 residues in the CDR3. CDR3 region: CASSGGGSGSASGANVLTF. CDR3 coding DNA: TGTGCCAGCAGTGGGGGGGGGTCCGGGAGCGCTTCTGGGGCCAACGTCCTGACTTTC.